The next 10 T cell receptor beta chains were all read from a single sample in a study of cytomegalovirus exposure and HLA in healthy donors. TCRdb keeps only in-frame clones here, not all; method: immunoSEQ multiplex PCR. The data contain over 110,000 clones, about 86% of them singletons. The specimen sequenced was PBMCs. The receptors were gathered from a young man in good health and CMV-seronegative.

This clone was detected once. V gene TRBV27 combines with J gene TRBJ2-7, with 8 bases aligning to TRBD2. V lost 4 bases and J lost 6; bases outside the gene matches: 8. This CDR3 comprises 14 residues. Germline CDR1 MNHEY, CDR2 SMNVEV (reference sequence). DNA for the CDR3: TGTGCCAGCAGTTCGTCGGGAGGGCCTTTCGAGCAGTACTTC. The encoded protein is CASSSSGGPFEQYF.

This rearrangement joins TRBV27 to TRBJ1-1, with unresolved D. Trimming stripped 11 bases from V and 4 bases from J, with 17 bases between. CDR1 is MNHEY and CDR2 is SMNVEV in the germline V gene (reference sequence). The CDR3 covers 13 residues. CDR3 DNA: TGTGCCCGCATCCGGCGGTTGCCCACTGAAGCTTTCTTT. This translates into CARIRRLPTEAFF.

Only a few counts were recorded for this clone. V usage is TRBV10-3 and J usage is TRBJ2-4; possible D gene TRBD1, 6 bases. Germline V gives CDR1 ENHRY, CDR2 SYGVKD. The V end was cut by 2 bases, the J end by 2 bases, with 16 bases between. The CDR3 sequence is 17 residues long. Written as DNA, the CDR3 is TGTGCCATCAGTGAGGGTGGGCCCAGGGGTACCAAAAACATTCAGTACTTC. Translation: CAISEGGPRGTKNIQYF.

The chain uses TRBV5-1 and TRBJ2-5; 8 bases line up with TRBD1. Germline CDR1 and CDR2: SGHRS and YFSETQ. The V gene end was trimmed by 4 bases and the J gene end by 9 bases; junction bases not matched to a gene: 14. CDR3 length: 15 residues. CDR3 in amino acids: CASSPDRAINVAQYF. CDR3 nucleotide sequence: TGCGCCAGCAGCCCGGACAGGGCCATCAACGTGGCCCAGTACTTC.

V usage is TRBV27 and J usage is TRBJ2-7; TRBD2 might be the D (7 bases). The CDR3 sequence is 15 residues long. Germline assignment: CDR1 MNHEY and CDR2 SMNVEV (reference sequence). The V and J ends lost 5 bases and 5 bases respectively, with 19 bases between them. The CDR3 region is CASSPGRGGRHEQYF. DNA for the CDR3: TGTGCCAGCAGTCCTGGTAGGGGGGGCCGACACGAGCAGTACTTC.

CDR3 DNA: TGTGCCAGCAGCCCGGACAGGGGCTCTGGAAACACCATATATTTT. It yields the protein CASSPDRGSGNTIYF. V usage is TRBV7-8 and J usage is TRBJ1-3, with 9 bases lining up with TRBD1. The CDR3 covers 15 residues. Germline CDR1 is SGHVS and CDR2 is FQNEAQ. V gave up 5 bases and J gave up 0 bases; unmatched junction bases: 2.

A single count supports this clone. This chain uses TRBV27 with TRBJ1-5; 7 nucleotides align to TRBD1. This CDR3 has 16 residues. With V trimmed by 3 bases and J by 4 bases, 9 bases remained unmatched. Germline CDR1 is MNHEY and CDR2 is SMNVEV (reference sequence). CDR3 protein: CASSFLRTGLNQPQHF. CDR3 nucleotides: TGTGCCAGCAGTTTTCTTCGGACAGGCCTAAATCAGCCCCAGCATTTT.

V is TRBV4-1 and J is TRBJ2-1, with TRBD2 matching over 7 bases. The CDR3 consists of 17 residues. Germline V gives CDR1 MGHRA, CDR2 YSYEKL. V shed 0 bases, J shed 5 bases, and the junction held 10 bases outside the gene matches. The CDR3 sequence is CASSQDRAGLADNEQFF. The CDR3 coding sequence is TGCGCCAGCAGCCAAGATAGGGCAGGGCTAGCGGACAATGAGCAGTTCTTC.

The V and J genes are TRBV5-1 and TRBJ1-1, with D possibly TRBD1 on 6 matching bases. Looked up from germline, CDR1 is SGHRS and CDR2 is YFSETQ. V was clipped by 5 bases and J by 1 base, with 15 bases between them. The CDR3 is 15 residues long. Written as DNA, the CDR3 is TGCGCCAGCAGATCGGGGGGCTCAGAGAACACTGAAGCTTTCTTT. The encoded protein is CASRSGGSENTEAFF.

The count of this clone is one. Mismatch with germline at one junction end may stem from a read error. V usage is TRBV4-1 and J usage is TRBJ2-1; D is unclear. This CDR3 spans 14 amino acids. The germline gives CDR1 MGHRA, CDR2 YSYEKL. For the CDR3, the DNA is TGCGCCAGCAGCCACGGCGGCTCCCACAATGAGCAGTTCTTC. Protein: CASSHGGSHNEQFF.